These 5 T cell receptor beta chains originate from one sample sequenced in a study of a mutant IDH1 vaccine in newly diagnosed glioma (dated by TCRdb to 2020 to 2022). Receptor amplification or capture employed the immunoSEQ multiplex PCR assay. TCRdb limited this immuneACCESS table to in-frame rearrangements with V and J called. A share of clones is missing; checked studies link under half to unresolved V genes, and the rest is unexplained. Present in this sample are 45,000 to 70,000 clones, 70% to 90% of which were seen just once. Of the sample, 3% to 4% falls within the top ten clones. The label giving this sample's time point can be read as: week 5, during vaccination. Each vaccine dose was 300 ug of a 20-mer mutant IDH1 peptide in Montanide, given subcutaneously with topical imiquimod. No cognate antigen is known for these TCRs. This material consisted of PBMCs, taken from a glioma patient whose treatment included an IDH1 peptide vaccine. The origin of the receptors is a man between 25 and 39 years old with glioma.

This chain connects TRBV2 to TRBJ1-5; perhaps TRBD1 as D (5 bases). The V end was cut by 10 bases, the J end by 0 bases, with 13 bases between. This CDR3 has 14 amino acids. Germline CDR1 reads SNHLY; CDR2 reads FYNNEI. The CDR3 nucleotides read TGTGCCACCAAGAGAGGGGATAGCAATCAGCCCCAGCATTTT. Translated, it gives CATKRGDSNQPQHF.

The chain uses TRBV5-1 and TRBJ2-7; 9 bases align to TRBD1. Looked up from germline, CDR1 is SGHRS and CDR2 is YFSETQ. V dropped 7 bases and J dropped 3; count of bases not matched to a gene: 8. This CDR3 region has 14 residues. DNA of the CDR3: TGCGCCAGCCATACGGAGACAGGGGGCTACGAGCAGTACTTC. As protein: CASHTETGGYEQYF.

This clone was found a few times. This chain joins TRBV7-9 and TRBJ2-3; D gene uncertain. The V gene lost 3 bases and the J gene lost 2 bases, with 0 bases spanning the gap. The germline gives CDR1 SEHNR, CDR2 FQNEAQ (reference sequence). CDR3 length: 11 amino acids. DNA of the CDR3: TGTGCCAGCAGCTTCACAGATACGCAGTATTTT. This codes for CASSFTDTQYF.

The CDR3 loop reads CASSDYLGQGIPPQHF. The CDR3 DNA reads as TGTGCCAGCAGTGATTATTTGGGACAGGGAATTCCGCCCCAGCATTTT. The chain joins TRBV2 to TRBJ1-5, with 9 bases lining up with TRBD1. This CDR3 has 16 residues. Germline CDR1 SNHLY, CDR2 FYNNEI. J gave up 9 bases and V 3 bases, and 12 bases lay outside the gene matches.

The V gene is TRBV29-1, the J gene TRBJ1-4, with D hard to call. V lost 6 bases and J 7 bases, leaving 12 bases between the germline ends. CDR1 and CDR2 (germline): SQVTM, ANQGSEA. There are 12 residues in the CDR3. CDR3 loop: CSVALIGEKLFF. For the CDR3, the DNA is TGCAGCGTCGCATTAATCGGTGAAAAACTGTTTTTT.